This T cell receptor beta chain was obtained from a study of blood T cell repertoires in COVID-19. Study context: The analysed material was cDNA or gDNA that came from T cells, B-cell-depleted T cells, or PBMCs.

Here immunoSEQ multiplex PCR was the method, and the copy in TCRdb shows in-frame clones only, minus some. This table has under 250,000 clones, around 84% appearing once. Trimming at V came to 5 bases and at J to 5 bases, leaving 7 bases not matched to a gene. This CDR3 contains 14 residues. Germline V lookup: CDR1 MNHEY, CDR2 SVGAGI. This clonotype was sampled from a woman aged 55-70 years who had recovered from COVID-19. Sequencing used peripheral blood. The rearrangement uses TRBV6-5 and TRBJ2-3; 7 bases are a match to TRBD1. For the CDR3, the DNA is TGTGCCAGCAGTAGGGGGCCGACCGGAGATACGCAGTATTTT. This gives the protein CASSRGPTGDTQYF.